One and the same sample provided the 8 T cell receptor beta chains below, sequenced in a study of blood T cell repertoires in COVID-19. The method was immunoSEQ multiplex PCR; TCRdb's version includes in-frame clones alone and lacks a portion of them. This sample yields approximately 170,000 clones, of which 88% are seen a single time; 2% to 2.5% belongs to the top ten. Sequencing was done on a sample of peripheral blood. These receptors originate from a man in his fifties who had recovered from COVID-19.

The rearrangement uses TRBV2 and TRBJ1-6, with 8 bases identical to TRBD1. Trimming at V came to 6 bases and at J to 6 bases, leaving 7 bases not matched to a gene. Germline loops: CDR1 SNHLY, CDR2 FYNNEI. This CDR3 region has 15 residues. CDR3 bases: TGTGCCAGCAGGCCCGGACAGGGCATTAATTCACCCCTCCACTTT. Residues: CASRPGQGINSPLHF.

J is TRBJ2-1 and V is TRBV9, with 7 bases lining up with TRBD2. The CDR3 length is 13 residues. Germline CDR1 reads SGDLS; CDR2 reads YYNGEE. With V trimmed by 1 base and J by 6 bases, 1 base remained unmatched. CDR3: CASSVPSGNEQFF. The CDR3 DNA reads TGTGCCAGCAGCGTACCTAGCGGCAATGAGCAGTTCTTC.

V usage is TRBV5-8 and J usage is TRBJ1-6; D perhaps matches TRBD1 (6 bases). V lost 4 bases and J 8 bases, leaving 16 bases between the germline ends. The germline CDR1 and CDR2 sequences are SGHTS and YDEGEE. The CDR3 contains 15 residues. The CDR3, as DNA: TGTGCCAGCAGCGCATACAGGGCTGCGGATTCACCCCTCCACTTT. It codes for CASSAYRAADSPLHF.

About this clone: Different DNA sequences within this sample yield the same CDR3. The rearrangement links TRBV5-4 to TRBJ1-1, with 8 bases that match TRBD1. The trim removed 0 bases at V and 5 bases at J, leaving 3 bases unmatched. Germline loops: CDR1 SGHNT, CDR2 YYREEE (reference sequence). This CDR3 is 14 amino acids long. The CDR3 sequence is CASSLGQGRTEAFF. In DNA, the CDR3 is TGTGCCAGCAGCTTGGGACAGGGGAGGACTGAAGCTTTCTTT.

V usage is TRBV11-2 and J usage is TRBJ1-4; weak D call: TRBD1 (5 bases). Germline values: CDR1 SGHAT, CDR2 FQNNGV. The CDR3 contains 14 residues. V lost 5 bases, J lost 4 bases, and 11 bases lay in between. The CDR3 DNA reads as TGTGCCAGCAGCCGGACATTAGTTAATGAAAAACTGTTTTTT. Amino acids: CASSRTLVNEKLFF.

This clone was recorded only once. The gene calls are TRBV4-1 and TRBJ1-3, with unresolved D. The length of the CDR3 is 14 residues. CDR1 is MGHRA, CDR2 YSYEKL, per germline. V was trimmed by 1 base and J by 4 bases, leaving 8 bases between them. The CDR3 DNA reads TGCGCCAGCAGCCAAGCCGGCGGAGGAAACACCATATATTTT. It specifies CASSQAGGGNTIYF.

The CDR3 loop is CASRGDRGRRTEAFF. Here the CDR3 DNA reads TGTGCCAGCAGGGGTGACAGGGGGCGTCGGACTGAAGCTTTCTTT. The chain combines TRBV28 with TRBJ1-1; 10 bases are a match to TRBD1. Germline V gene lookup returns CDR1 MDHEN and CDR2 SYDVKM. Germline trimming cut 6 bases from V and 5 bases from J; bases unmatched to any gene: 9. The CDR3 is 15 residues long.

V and J are TRBV5-4 and TRBJ1-2; possible D gene TRBD1, 5 bases. The CDR3 covers 16 residues. With 0 bases removed from V and 4 bases from J, the gap between germline ends came to 16 bases. CDR1 is SGHNT and CDR2 is YYREEE in the germline V gene (reference sequence). CDR3 sequence (DNA): TGTGCCAGCAGCTTGGAAGGAGGGAGGGGTGGCTATGGCTACACCTTC. Translation gives CASSLEGGRGGYGYTF. Combining the CDR3 with reference TRBV5-4 and TRBJ1-2 gives the whole variable domain ETGVTQSPTHLIKTRGQQVTLRCSSQSGHNTVSWYQQALGQGPQFIFQYYREEENGRGNFPPRFSGLQFPNYSSELNVNALELDDSALYLCASSLEGGRGGYGYTFGSGTRLTVV.